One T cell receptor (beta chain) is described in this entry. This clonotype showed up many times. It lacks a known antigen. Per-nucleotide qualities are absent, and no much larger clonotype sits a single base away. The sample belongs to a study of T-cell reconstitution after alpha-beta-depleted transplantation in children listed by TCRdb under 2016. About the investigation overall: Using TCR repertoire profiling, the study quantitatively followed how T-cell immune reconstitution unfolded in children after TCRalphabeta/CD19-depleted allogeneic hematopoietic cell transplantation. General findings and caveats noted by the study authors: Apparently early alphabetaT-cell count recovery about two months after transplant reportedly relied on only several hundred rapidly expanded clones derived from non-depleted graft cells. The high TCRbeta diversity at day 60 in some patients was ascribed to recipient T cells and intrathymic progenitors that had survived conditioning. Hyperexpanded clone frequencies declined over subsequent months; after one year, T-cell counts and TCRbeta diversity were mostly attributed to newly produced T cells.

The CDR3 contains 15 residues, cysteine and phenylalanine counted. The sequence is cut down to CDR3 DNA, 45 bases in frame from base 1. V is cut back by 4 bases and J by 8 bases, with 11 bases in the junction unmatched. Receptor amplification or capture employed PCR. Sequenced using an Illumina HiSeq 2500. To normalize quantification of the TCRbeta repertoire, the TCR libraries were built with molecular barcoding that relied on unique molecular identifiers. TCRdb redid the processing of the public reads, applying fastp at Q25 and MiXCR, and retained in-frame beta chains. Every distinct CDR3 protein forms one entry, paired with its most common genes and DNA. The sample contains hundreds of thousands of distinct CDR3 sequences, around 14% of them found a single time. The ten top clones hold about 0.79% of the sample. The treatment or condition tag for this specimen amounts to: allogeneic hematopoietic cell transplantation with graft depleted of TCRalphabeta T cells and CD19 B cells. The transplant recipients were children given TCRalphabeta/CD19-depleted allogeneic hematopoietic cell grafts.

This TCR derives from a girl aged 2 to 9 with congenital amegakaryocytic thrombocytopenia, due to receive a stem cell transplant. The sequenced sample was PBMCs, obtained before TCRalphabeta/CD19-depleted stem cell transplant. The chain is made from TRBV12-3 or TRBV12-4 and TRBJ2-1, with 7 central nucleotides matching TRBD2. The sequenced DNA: TGTGCCAGCAGTTCCCATCGAGCGGGATTCCATGAGCAGTTCTTC. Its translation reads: CASSSHRAGFHEQFF.